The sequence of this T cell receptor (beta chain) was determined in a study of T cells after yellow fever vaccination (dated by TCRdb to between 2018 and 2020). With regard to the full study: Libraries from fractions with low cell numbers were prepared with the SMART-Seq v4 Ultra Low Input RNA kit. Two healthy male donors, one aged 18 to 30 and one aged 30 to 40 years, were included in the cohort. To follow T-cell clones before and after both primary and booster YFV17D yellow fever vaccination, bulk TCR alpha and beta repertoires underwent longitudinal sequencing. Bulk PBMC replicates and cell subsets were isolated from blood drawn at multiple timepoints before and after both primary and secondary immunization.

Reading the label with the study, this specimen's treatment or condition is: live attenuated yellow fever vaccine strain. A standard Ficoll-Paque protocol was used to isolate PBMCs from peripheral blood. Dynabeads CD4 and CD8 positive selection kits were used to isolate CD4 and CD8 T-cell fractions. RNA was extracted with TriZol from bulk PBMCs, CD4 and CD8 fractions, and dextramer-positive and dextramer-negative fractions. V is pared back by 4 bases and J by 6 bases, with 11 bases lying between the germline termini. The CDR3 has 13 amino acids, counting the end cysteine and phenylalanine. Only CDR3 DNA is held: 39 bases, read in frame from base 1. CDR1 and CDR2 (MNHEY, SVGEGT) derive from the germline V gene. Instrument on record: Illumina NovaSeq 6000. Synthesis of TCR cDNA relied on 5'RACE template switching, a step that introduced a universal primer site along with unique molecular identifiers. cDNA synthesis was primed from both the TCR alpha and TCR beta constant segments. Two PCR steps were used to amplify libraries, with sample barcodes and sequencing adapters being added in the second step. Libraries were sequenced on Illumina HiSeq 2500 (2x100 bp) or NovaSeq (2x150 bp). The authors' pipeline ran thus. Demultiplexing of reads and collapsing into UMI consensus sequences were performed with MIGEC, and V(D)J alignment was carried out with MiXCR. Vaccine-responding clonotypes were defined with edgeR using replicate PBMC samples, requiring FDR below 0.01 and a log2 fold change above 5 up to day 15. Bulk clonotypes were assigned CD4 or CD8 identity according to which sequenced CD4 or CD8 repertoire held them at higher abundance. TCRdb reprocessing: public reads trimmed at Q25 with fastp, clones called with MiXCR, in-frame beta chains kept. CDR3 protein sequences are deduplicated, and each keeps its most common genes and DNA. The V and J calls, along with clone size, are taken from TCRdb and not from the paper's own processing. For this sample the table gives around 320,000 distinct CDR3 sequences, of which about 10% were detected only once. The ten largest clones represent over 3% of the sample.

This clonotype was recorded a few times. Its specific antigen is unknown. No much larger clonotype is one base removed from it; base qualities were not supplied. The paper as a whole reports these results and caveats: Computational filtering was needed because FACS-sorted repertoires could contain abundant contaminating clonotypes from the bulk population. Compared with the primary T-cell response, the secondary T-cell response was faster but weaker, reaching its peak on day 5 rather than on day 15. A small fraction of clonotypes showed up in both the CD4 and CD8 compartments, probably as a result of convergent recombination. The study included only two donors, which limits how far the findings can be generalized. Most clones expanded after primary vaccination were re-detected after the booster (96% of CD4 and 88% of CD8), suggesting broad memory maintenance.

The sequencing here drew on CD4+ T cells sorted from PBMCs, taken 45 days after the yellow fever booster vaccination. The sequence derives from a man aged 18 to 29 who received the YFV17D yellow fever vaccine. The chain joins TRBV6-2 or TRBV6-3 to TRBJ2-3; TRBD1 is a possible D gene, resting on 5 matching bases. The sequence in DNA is TGTGCCAGCAGTTTCATCAGGGCTGATACGCAGTATTTT. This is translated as CASSFIRADTQYF.